The T cell receptor (beta chain) under discussion was sequenced for a study of cytomegalovirus exposure and HLA in healthy donors. The study's findings and limits: Testing in vitro showed a few CMV-associated chains specific for CMV antigens. For most TCR sequences rarity was the rule, although some public TCRs occurred in many donors.

A note on this clone: Its specificity is not known.

Separate from the 666-subject first cohort was the approximately 130-subject validation cohort, to which the donors belonged. TCRdb's table, derived via immunoSEQ multiplex PCR, lists solely in-frame clones and lacks some. The sample lists over 200,000 clones; roughly 88% were seen once. V was clipped by 4 bases and J by 3 bases, with 14 bases between them. The germline V gene has CDR1 SGHRS and CDR2 YFSETQ. The CDR3 covers 15 residues. The sequence derives from a woman in her 30s in good health and CMV-seronegative. The sample was PBMCs. The chain combines TRBV5-1 with TRBJ1-3; D may be TRBD1 (5 bases). The CDR3 region is CASSVGREHGNTIYF. The CDR3, as DNA: TGCGCCAGCAGCGTTGGCAGGGAGCATGGAAACACCATATATTTT.